Each of the 32 T cell receptor beta chains below was sequenced from the same sample in a study of T cell responses to AZD1222 COVID-19 vaccine. Libraries were prepared by immunoSEQ multiplex PCR; TCRdb keeps only in-frame clonotypes and omits some of them. The repertoire holds some 120,000 clones, with roughly 91% as singletons. Sequencing was performed on peripheral blood, taken on day 0 of AZD1222 vaccination. Receptor source: an adult in good health.

The chain couples TRBV6-1 to TRBJ2-1; 8 nucleotides match TRBD2. The CDR3 is 15 amino acids. Germline CDR1 and CDR2: MNHNS and SASEGT. The J segment lost 3 bases and the V segment lost 2 bases, leaving 3 bases of the junction unmatched. CDR3 DNA: TGTGCCAGCAGTGAATCGGCGGGAGGCTACAATGAGCAGTTCTTC. This translates into CASSESAGGYNEQFF.

This clone was detected only once. V gene TRBV15 combines with J gene TRBJ1-2; D not certain. The CDR3 length is 15 residues. Germline-derived CDR1 and CDR2 are LNHNV and YYDKDF (reference sequence). V lost 0 bases and J lost 7, with 15 bases in between. The CDR3: CATSRDSRAMGGYTF. CDR3 bases: TGTGCCACCAGCAGAGATTCGCGGGCTATGGGTGGCTACACCTTC. Complete variable domain (other parts from reference TRBV15 and TRBJ1-2): DAMVIQNPRYQVTQFGKPVTLSCSQTLNHNVMYWYQQKSSQAPKLLFHYYDKDFNNEADTPDNFQSRRPNTSFCFLDIRSPGLGDTAMYLCATSRDSRAMGGYTFGSGTRLTVV.

V gene TRBV10-1 combines with J gene TRBJ1-2; D uncertain. V lost 3 bases and J 3 bases, leaving 5 bases between the germline ends. The CDR3 is made up of 12 amino acids. Germline CDR1 reads WNHNN; CDR2 reads SYGVQD (reference sequence). The CDR3 here is CASSDSYYGYTF. CDR3 nucleotide sequence: TGCGCCAGCAGTGACAGCTACTATGGCTACACCTTC.

This chain uses TRBV4-2 with TRBJ2-1; no reliable D call. V was shortened by 0 bases and J by 9 bases, with 9 bases between the two germline ends. CDR1 is LGHNA and CDR2 is YNFKEQ in the germline V gene. The CDR3 has 13 amino acids. The CDR3: CASSQENAGEQFF. As DNA, the CDR3 is TGTGCCAGCAGCCAAGAGAACGCAGGTGAGCAGTTCTTC.

This clone was counted a single time. The J gene is TRBJ2-1, the V gene TRBV6-1; 11 positions agree with TRBD2. CDR3 length: 16 residues. Per the germline V gene, CDR1 is MNHNS and CDR2 is SASEGT. Trimming cost V 4 bases and J 5 bases; bases outside gene matches: 7. The CDR3 loop is CASSGLLGLADNEQFF. The CDR3 DNA reads as TGTGCCAGCAGTGGGCTATTGGGACTAGCGGACAATGAGCAGTTCTTC.

This chain uses TRBV12-3 or TRBV12-4 with TRBJ1-1; possible D gene TRBD1, 5 bases. V dropped 6 bases and J dropped 7 bases, with 15 bases sitting between them. The CDR3 totals 13 residues. CDR3 sequence reads: CASRLMEGLEAFF. The CDR3, as DNA: TGTGCCAGCAGATTGATGGAGGGGCTTGAAGCTTTCTTT.

This rearrangement joins TRBV6-1 to TRBJ1-1; D perhaps matches TRBD1 (5 bases). CDR3 length equals 10 residues. Germline CDR1 and CDR2: MNHNS and SASEGT. In DNA, the CDR3 is TGTGGGGCGGGGGACGGTAGGGCTTTCTTT. This codes for CGAGDGRAFF.

The chain recombines TRBV27 with TRBJ1-2, with no clear D. The CDR3 runs to 14 residues. Trimming shortened V by 2 bases and J by 4 bases, and 11 bases separated the two germline ends. Germline CDR1 and CDR2: MNHEY and SMNVEV (reference sequence). CDR3 bases: TGTGCCAGCAGTTTAAGAGGGATGGGCTATGGCTACACCTTC. Translation gives CASSLRGMGYGYTF.

The rearrangement uses TRBV7-9 and TRBJ1-5, with D perhaps matching TRBD1 (5 bases). V lost 2 bases and J lost 7, with 9 bases in between. The CDR3 is made up of 13 amino acids. In germline, CDR1 is SEHNR, CDR2 FQNEAQ (reference sequence). The CDR3 region has the DNA TGTGCCAGCAGCTTACAGGGAGAACAGCCCCAGCATTTT. Residues: CASSLQGEQPQHF.

The rearrangement joins TRBV5-4 to TRBJ2-1, with D hard to call. Germline CDR1 is SGHNT and CDR2 is YYREEE (reference sequence). With 4 bases removed from V and 1 base from J, the gap between germline ends came to 15 bases. This CDR3 has 16 amino acids. The CDR3 nucleotides are TGTGCCAGCAGCCCTTTACGGGCGATATCCTACAATGAGCAGTTCTTC. It yields the protein CASSPLRAISYNEQFF.

This rearrangement joins TRBV3-1 (or the pseudogene TRBV3-2) to TRBJ2-5; D possibly matches TRBD1 or TRBD2 (5 bases each). CDR3 length: 15 amino acids. Trimming shortened V by 3 bases and J by 2 bases, and 13 bases separated the two germline ends. Germline CDR1 reads LGHDT; CDR2 reads YNNKEL (reference sequence). The CDR3 coding sequence is TGTGCCAGCAGCCAGGTCGGGACGGGGCAAGAGACCCAGTACTTC. As protein: CASSQVGTGQETQYF.

J is TRBJ2-3 and V is TRBV4-3; 11 nucleotides line up with TRBD2. CDR1 and CDR2 (germline): LGHNA, YSLEER. Trimming cost V 4 bases and J 2 bases; bases outside gene matches: 8. The CDR3 consists of 17 residues. The CDR3 nucleotides are TGCGCCAGCAGCCGAGAACTAGCGGGGGACTTCACAGATACGCAGTATTTT. Residues: CASSRELAGDFTDTQYF.

V usage is TRBV18 and J usage is TRBJ2-1, with D unresolved. CDR3 length: 15 residues. Germline-derived CDR1 and CDR2 are KGHSH and LQKENI. Trimming pared 6 bases from V and 6 bases from J, leaving 18 bases between. CDR3 sequence: CASSRRVPKANEQFF. The CDR3 coding sequence is TGTGCCAGCTCCCGTAGGGTACCTAAGGCCAATGAGCAGTTCTTC.

The chain is built from TRBV6-2 or TRBV6-3 and TRBJ1-2; D might be TRBD1 (6 bases). From germline, CDR1 is MNHEY and CDR2 SVGEGT. This CDR3 comprises 13 residues. Trimming left V 8 bases short and J 8 bases short, with 18 bases between. This CDR3 reads CASCRDTLGGYTF. DNA for the CDR3: TGTGCCAGCTGCCGGGACACCCTCGGCGGCTACACCTTC.

The V gene is TRBV7-6, the J gene TRBJ2-7, with 9 bases fitting TRBD2. The V and J ends lost 1 base and 2 bases, in that order; junction bases with no gene match: 3. This CDR3 has 15 amino acids. CDR1 and CDR2 from the germline V gene are SGHVS and FNYEAQ. CDR3 sequence: CASSLGSSGTYEQYF. As DNA, the CDR3 is TGTGCCAGCAGCTTAGGGTCTAGCGGGACCTACGAGCAGTACTTC. Full variable domain (remainder filled in from reference TRBV7-6 and TRBJ2-7): GAGVSQSPRYKVTKRGQDVALRCDPISGHVSLYWYRQALGQGPEFLTYFNYEAQQDKSGLPNDRFSAERPEGSISTLTIQRTEQRDSAMYRCASSLGSSGTYEQYFGPGTRLTVT.

J is TRBJ2-1 and V is TRBV15; D is tentatively TRBD1 or TRBD2 (5 bases each). Trimming shortened V by 10 bases and J by 2 bases, and 18 bases separated the two germline ends. CDR3 size: 15 residues. CDR1 LNHNV and CDR2 YYDKDF come from the germline V gene (reference sequence). CDR3 DNA: TGTGCCATCGGGAAGGGGACCCAGACCTACAATGAGCAGTTCTTC. Translated: CAIGKGTQTYNEQFF.

The V gene is TRBV19, the J gene TRBJ2-1; 11 bases are a match to TRBD2. CDR1 and CDR2 from the germline V gene are LNHDA and SQIVND (reference sequence). This CDR3 has 17 amino acids. V dropped 5 bases and J dropped 2; count of bases not matched to a gene: 8. CDR3 region: CASSPPPGLAAYNEQFF. The CDR3 DNA follows: TGTGCCAGTAGTCCCCCCCCGGGACTAGCGGCCTACAATGAGCAGTTCTTC. The entire variable domain, with the rest obtained from reference TRBV19 and TRBJ2-1, is as follows: DGGITQSPKYLFRKEGQNVTLSCEQNLNHDAMYWYRQDPGQGLRLIYYSQIVNDFQKGDIAEGYSVSREKKESFPLTVTSAQKNPTAFYLCASSPPPGLAAYNEQFFGPGTRLTVL.

The V call is TRBV6-5, the J call TRBJ1-6; 7 bases are shared with TRBD1. The CDR3 covers 15 residues. Trimming at V came to 6 bases and at J to 2 bases, leaving 4 bases not matched to a gene. Germline V lookup: CDR1 MNHEY, CDR2 SVGAGI. The CDR3 coding sequence is TGTGCCAGCAGGGCCCAGGGGGCCTATAATTCACCCCTCCACTTT. Translation: CASRAQGAYNSPLHF.

The chain employs TRBV7-8 and TRBJ2-7, with D possibly being TRBD2 (5 bases). The CDR3 extends over 15 amino acids. Germline-derived CDR1 and CDR2 are SGHVS and FQNEAQ. The ends were cut back, 2 bases at V and 1 base at J, with 12 bases in the middle. CDR3 in amino acids: CASSLRGSRSYEQYF. The CDR3 region has the DNA TGTGCCAGCAGCTTACGCGGGTCTCGTTCCTACGAGCAGTACTTC.

The chain combines TRBV6-5 with TRBJ2-3, with a tentative D call TRBD1 (6 bases). The germline V gene encodes CDR1 MNHEY and CDR2 SVGAGI. The CDR3 is made up of 15 amino acids. V gave up 6 bases and J gave up 1 base, with 14 bases separating them. Here the CDR3 reads CASRDYRAGTDTQYF. The CDR3 DNA reads TGTGCCAGCAGGGATTACAGGGCCGGCACAGATACGCAGTATTTT.

This clone was counted a single time. The rearrangement uses TRBV7-9 and TRBJ2-7; 7 bases align to TRBD2. The CDR3 extends over 13 amino acids. Trimming at V came to 5 bases and at J to 1 base, leaving 2 bases not matched to a gene. Per germline, CDR1 SEHNR and CDR2 FQNEAQ (reference sequence). DNA of the CDR3: TGTGCCAGCAGCCCGCGGGGGTCCTACGAGCAGTACTTC. It encodes CASSPRGSYEQYF.

This chain connects TRBV29-1 to TRBJ1-4; maybe TRBD1 (6 bases). The CDR3 covers 13 residues. Trimming removed 1 base from V and 5 bases from J, with 8 bases in between. Looked up from germline, CDR1 is SQVTM and CDR2 is ANQGSEA. CDR3 bases: TGCAGCGTTGAAGGCGGGACAAATGAAAAACTGTTTTTT. This translates into CSVEGGTNEKLFF. Combining the CDR3 with reference TRBV29-1 and TRBJ1-4 gives the whole variable domain SAVISQKPSRDICQRGTSLTIQCQVDSQVTMMFWYRQQPGQSLTLIATANQGSEATYESGFVIDKFPISRPNLTFSTLTVSNMSPEDSSIYLCSVEGGTNEKLFFGSGTQLSVL.

This sequence joins TRBV11-3 and TRBJ2-5; the D gene is possibly TRBD2 (6 bases). Trimming left V 1 base short and J 4 bases short, with 19 bases between. This CDR3 has 17 residues. Germline-derived CDR1 and CDR2 are SGHNT and YENEEA. The DNA of the CDR3 is TGTGCCAGCAGCTTAGGTCGGAGGGAGCGAGAGGGAGAGACCCAGTACTTC. Translation gives CASSLGRREREGETQYF.

The CDR3 coding sequence is TGTGCCAGCAGCGCCGTCGGGCTCCCAGGGGATCGCACAGATACGCAGTATTTT. It translates to CASSAVGLPGDRTDTQYF. The rearrangement links TRBV9 to TRBJ2-3; a weak D match, TRBD1 (6 bases). Germline CDR1 is SGDLS and CDR2 is YYNGEE. V dropped 3 bases and J dropped 1 base, with 21 bases sitting between them. The CDR3 is made up of 18 amino acids.

In DNA, the CDR3 is TGTGCCTGGAGTGCATTAGACAGAGGCTACACCTTC. Translating gives CAWSALDRGYTF. The chain carries TRBV30 and TRBJ1-2, with D perhaps matching TRBD1 (5 bases). Germline CDR1 reads GTSNPN; CDR2 reads SVGIG (reference sequence). Between the trimmed V and J ends, which lost 1 base and 8 bases, there was a span of 11 bases. The CDR3 is made up of 12 amino acids.

The chain couples TRBV9 to TRBJ1-3, with D uncertain. The CDR3 consists of 15 residues. Germline values: CDR1 SGDLS, CDR2 YYNGEE. V was pared by 0 bases and J by 1 base, with 8 bases between. The CDR3 nucleotides are TGTGCCAGCAGCGTAGGCGATTCTTCTGGAAACACCATATATTTT. The encoded protein is CASSVGDSSGNTIYF.

This sequence joins TRBV21-1 and TRBJ1-5. TRBV21-1 is described as a pseudogene. CDR3 size: 17 residues. The CDR3, as DNA: TGTGCCAGCAACCCGACAGAGGGGGGATATAGCAATCAGCCCCAGCATTTT. It encodes CASNPTEGGYSNQPQHF.

The chain employs TRBV6-2 or TRBV6-3 and TRBJ2-1; perhaps TRBD2 as D (6 bases). The CDR3 consists of 15 residues. Germline values: CDR1 MNHEY, CDR2 SVGEGT. The ends were cut back, 1 base at V and 6 bases at J, with 13 bases in the middle. The CDR3 bases are TGTGCCAGCAGTTACTTAGGCGGGATCTTCAATGAGCAGTTCTTC. This gives the protein CASSYLGGIFNEQFF.

The CDR3 nucleotides are TGTGCCAGCCGGGGCAGGCCTAACTATGGCTACACCTTC. Translated, it gives CASRGRPNYGYTF. The chain is built from TRBV2 and TRBJ1-2; a weak D match, TRBD1 (5 bases). The CDR3 has 13 amino acids. Germline V gene sequence: CDR1 SNHLY, CDR2 FYNNEI. With 8 bases removed from V and 0 bases from J, the gap between germline ends came to 10 bases.

The chain uses TRBV19 and TRBJ1-6, with D maybe TRBD1 (6 bases). The germline V gene encodes CDR1 LNHDA and CDR2 SQIVND (reference sequence). The CDR3 loop spans 15 amino acids. V was trimmed by 5 bases and J by 7 bases, leaving 15 bases between them. The CDR3 sequence is CASSPGAEGNSPLHF. The CDR3 nucleotides read TGTGCCAGTAGTCCGGGGGCAGAAGGGAATTCACCCCTCCACTTT.

The chain uses TRBV9 and TRBJ1-1, with a tentative D call TRBD1 (6 bases). Trimming took off 3 bases at V and 4 bases at J, with 19 bases between the two ends. CDR1 is SGDLS and CDR2 is YYNGEE in the germline V gene. The length of the CDR3 is 16 residues. The CDR3 is CASSAGARGEGTEAFF. CDR3 DNA sequence: TGTGCCAGCAGCGCGGGGGCCAGGGGAGAGGGCACTGAAGCTTTCTTT. The full variable domain, its missing parts supplied by reference TRBV9 and TRBJ1-1, is DSGVTQTPKHLITATGQRVTLRCSPRSGDLSVYWYQQSLDQGLQFLIQYYNGEERAKGNILERFSAQQFPDLHSELNLSSLELGDSALYFCASSAGARGEGTEAFFGQGTRLTVV.

The V call is TRBV4-2, the J call TRBJ2-1, with 7 bases matching TRBD2. J was trimmed by 5 bases and V by 0 bases; bases with no gene match: 7. This CDR3 comprises 16 residues. CDR1 and CDR2 from the germline V gene are LGHNA and YNFKEQ. CDR3 nucleotides: TGTGCCAGCAGCCAAGATCGGGCTAGCGGCGACAATGAGCAGTTCTTC. Its translation is CASSQDRASGDNEQFF.